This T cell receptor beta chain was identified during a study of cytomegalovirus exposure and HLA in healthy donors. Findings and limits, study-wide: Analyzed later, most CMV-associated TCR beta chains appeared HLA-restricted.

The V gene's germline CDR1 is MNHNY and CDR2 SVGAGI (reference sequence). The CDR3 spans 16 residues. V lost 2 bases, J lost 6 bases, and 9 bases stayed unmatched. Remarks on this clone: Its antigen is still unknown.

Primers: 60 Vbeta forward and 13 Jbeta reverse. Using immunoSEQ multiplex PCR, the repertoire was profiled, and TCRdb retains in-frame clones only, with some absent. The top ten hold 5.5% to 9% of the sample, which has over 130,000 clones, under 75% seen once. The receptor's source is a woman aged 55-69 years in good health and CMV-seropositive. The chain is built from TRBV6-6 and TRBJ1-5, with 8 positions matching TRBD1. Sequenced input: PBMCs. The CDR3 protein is CASSYRTGSASQPQHF. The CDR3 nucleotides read TGTGCCAGCAGTTACCGGACAGGGTCTGCTAGTCAGCCCCAGCATTTT.